Presented here are 19 T cell receptor beta chains from one specimen sequenced in a study of blood T cells in healthy people across ages. Through a sample-barcoded 5' primer and a J-beta primer mix, a second PCR was run for 7 to 11 cycles. TCRdb called the 5' RACE reads again in MiXCR, with one record for every CDR3 protein. In the table there are fewer than 800,000 distinct CDR3 sequences, 25% of which are singletons. This sample also belongs to another study, concerning T cells of mothers and their children.

The sequencing sample was made of blood. These receptors were taken from a boy between 10 and 17 years old in good health.

In this sample, this clonotype turned up many times. The chain is built from TRBV18 and TRBJ2-5; 9 nucleotides match TRBD1. Trimming removed 1 base from V and 3 bases from J; junction bases left unmatched: 0. In germline, CDR1 is KGHSH, CDR2 LQKENI. There are 14 residues in the CDR3. Written as DNA, the CDR3 is TGTGCCAGCTCACCACGGGACAGGGAAGAGACCCAGTACTTC. Protein: CASSPRDREETQYF.

This chain connects TRBV5-6 to TRBJ2-1; a possible D gene is TRBD2 (6 bases). V dropped 1 base and J dropped 9 bases, with 8 bases sitting between them. This CDR3 is built from 12 residues. Germline V CDR1 and CDR2: SGHDT, YYEEEE. CDR3 protein: CASSLWGGEQFF. The CDR3 nucleotides are TGTGCCAGCAGCTTGTGGGGAGGTGAGCAGTTCTTC.

The chain joins TRBV29-1 to TRBJ2-7, with a possible D match to TRBD1 (5 bases). With 8 bases removed from V and 3 bases from J, the gap between germline ends came to 17 bases. The CDR3 totals 13 residues. The germline gives CDR1 SQVTM, CDR2 ANQGSEA. CDR3 nucleotide sequence: TGCAGCTGCCAGTCTCAGGGCCACTACGAGCAGTACTTC. Its translation: CSCQSQGHYEQYF.

Details on this clonotype: At one of its ends the junction is not consistent with the germline gene, which may arise from a read error. This chain connects TRBV4-1 to TRBJ2-5; D assignment may be TRBD1 or TRBD2 (5 bases each). There are 16 residues in the CDR3. Looked up from germline, CDR1 is MGHRA and CDR2 is YSYEKL. As DNA, the CDR3 is TGCGCCAGCAGCCTAACCCCGGGGCTCCCCGCGAATGAGCAGCTCTTC. Translated, it gives CASSLTPGLPANEQLF.

The chain uses TRBV5-4 and TRBJ2-4, with a tentative D call TRBD1 (5 bases). With 3 bases removed from V and 3 bases from J, the gap between germline ends came to 16 bases. Germline CDR1 reads SGHNT; CDR2 reads YYREEE (reference sequence). The CDR3 is 16 amino acids. As DNA, the CDR3 is TGTGCCAGCAGCTCCAGGACCATTACAGGCAAAAACATTCAGTACTTC. Translated: CASSSRTITGKNIQYF. Variable domain in full (rest from reference TRBV5-4 and TRBJ2-4): ETGVTQSPTHLIKTRGQQVTLRCSSQSGHNTVSWYQQALGQGPQFIFQYYREEENGRGNFPPRFSGLQFPNYSSELNVNALELDDSALYLCASSSRTITGKNIQYFGAGTRLSVL.

As DNA, the CDR3 is TGCAGCGCTCTTGAGGGGTTAAACTACGAGCAGTACTTC. Its protein product is CSALEGLNYEQYF. J is TRBJ2-5 and V is TRBV29-1, with D possibly called TRBD1 or TRBD2 (5 bases each). The J call may be wrong; the DNA end is better matched by TRBJ2-7. Germline-derived CDR1 and CDR2 are SQVTM and ANQGSEA. The CDR3 runs 13 residues.

In DNA, the CDR3 is TGTGCCAGCAGCCAAGATCGGACAGGTCATTCACCCCTCCACTTT. Its translation is CASSQDRTGHSPLHF. The chain joins TRBV4-2 to TRBJ1-6; 7 nucleotides line up with TRBD1. J was trimmed by 8 bases and V by 0 bases; bases with no gene match: 4. The CDR3 is made up of 15 amino acids. Looked up from germline, CDR1 is LGHNA and CDR2 is YNFKEQ.

This clonotype was detected only a few times. This sequence joins TRBV5-1 and TRBJ2-3; the D call may be TRBD1 or TRBD2 (5 bases each). Trimming took 3 bases from V and 6 from J, leaving 17 bases between them. This CDR3 has 15 amino acids. Germline V gene sequence: CDR1 SGHRS, CDR2 YFSETQ. The CDR3 loop is CASSSDGAIRDTQYF. In DNA, the CDR3 is TGCGCCAGCAGCTCTGACGGGGCGATACGGGATACGCAGTATTTT.

This clonotype was detected only a few times. At one of its ends the junction is not consistent with the germline gene, which may arise from a read error. V usage is TRBV18 and J usage is TRBJ2-3; 7 bases map to TRBD2. This CDR3 has 14 residues. Germline V gives CDR1 KGHSH, CDR2 LQKENI. CDR3 sequence (DNA): TGTGCCAGTTCACCTTGGGACTACACAGATACGCAGTATTTT. Translated, it gives CASSPWDYTDTQYF.

V usage is TRBV7-9 and J usage is TRBJ2-5, with no clear D. Deletions cut 3 bases from V and 1 base from J, with 9 bases between. CDR3 length: 14 residues. Germline values: CDR1 SEHNR, CDR2 FQNEAQ (reference sequence). CDR3 residues: CASSLGQTQETQYF. The CDR3 nucleotides are TGTGCCAGCAGCTTGGGCCAGACCCAAGAGACCCAGTACTTC.

This sequence joins TRBV20-1 and TRBJ2-5; 15 positions match TRBD2. V gave up 7 bases and J gave up 5 bases; unmatched junction bases: 5. This CDR3 region has 14 residues. Germline CDR1 reads DFQATT; CDR2 reads SNEGSKA (reference sequence). The CDR3 sequence: CSVPGLAGGETQYF. In nucleotides, the CDR3 is TGCAGTGTCCCCGGACTAGCGGGAGGGGAGACCCAGTACTTC.

This clonotype came up a few times. The rearrangement joins TRBV7-2 to TRBJ2-5; 10 positions match TRBD2. Per the germline V gene, CDR1 is SGHTA and CDR2 is FQGNSA. This CDR3 contains 16 residues. With 2 bases clipped from V and 5 bases from J, the junction kept 8 bases outside the gene matches. CDR3 in amino acids: CASSLKAGGPRETQYF. The CDR3 nucleotides are TGTGCCAGCAGCTTAAAAGCGGGAGGGCCTCGTGAGACCCAGTACTTC.

The V gene is TRBV20-1, the J gene TRBJ1-5; no firm D call. This CDR3 has 16 residues. The V end lost 0 bases, the J end lost 4 bases, and 16 bases lay between the germline ends. The V gene's germline CDR1 is DFQATT and CDR2 SNEGSKA (reference sequence). CDR3 protein: CSARDPGERGNQPQHF. CDR3 in DNA: TGCAGTGCTAGAGATCCCGGGGAAAGAGGTAATCAGCCCCAGCATTTT.

This clonotype turned up a few times. This chain connects TRBV5-5 to TRBJ2-7, with TRBD2 matching 8 bases. The length of the CDR3 is 17 residues. From germline, CDR1 is SGHKS and CDR2 YYEKEE (reference sequence). J gave up 6 bases and V 4 bases, and 18 bases lay outside the gene matches. The CDR3 nucleotides are TGTGCCAGCAGCCCGGCGGGGCTAAGCGGGAGTTCTGTCGAGCAGTACTTC. This translates into CASSPAGLSGSSVEQYF.

About this clonotype: The junction does not match germline at one end; this may be a read error. This chain joins TRBV9 and TRBJ1-1; the D gene is possibly TRBD1 (6 bases). CDR3 size: 16 residues. Germline lookup yields CDR1 SGDLS and CDR2 YYNGEE. Here the CDR3 reads CAGSVGGAGTNTEAFF. The DNA for the CDR3 is TGTGCCGGCAGCGTAGGGGGGGCAGGGACGAACACTGAAGCTTTCTTT.

There are a few counts of this clonotype. V is TRBV7-3 and J is TRBJ2-3, with D maybe TRBD2 (6 bases). Germline CDR1 SGHTA, CDR2 FQGTGA. Trimming took off 5 bases at V and 8 bases at J, with 8 bases between the two ends. The CDR3 runs to 11 residues. The CDR3 DNA sequence: TGTGCCAGCAGCAATAGCGGTACGCAGTATTTT. This codes for CASSNSGTQYF.

The CDR3: CASSLRLAGLPDTQYF. DNA of the CDR3: TGTGCCAGCAGCTTAAGGCTAGCGGGATTACCAGATACGCAGTATTTT. V and J are TRBV7-2 and TRBJ2-3; 9 positions match TRBD2. The V gene end was trimmed by 2 bases and the J gene end by 4 bases; junction bases not matched to a gene: 7. This CDR3 contains 16 residues. Per the germline V gene, CDR1 is SGHTA and CDR2 is FQGNSA. Full variable domain (missing parts from reference TRBV7-2 and TRBJ2-3): GAGVSQSPSNKVTEKGKDVELRCDPISGHTALYWYRQSLGQGLEFLIYFQGNSAPDKSGLPSDRFSAERTGGSVSTLTIQRTQQEDSAVYLCASSLRLAGLPDTQYFGPGTRLTVL.

This clonotype was counted only a few times. The gene calls are TRBV27 and TRBJ2-5; possible D gene TRBD1, 6 bases. Trimming removed 5 bases from V and 1 base from J, with 20 bases in between. Germline loops: CDR1 MNHEY, CDR2 SMNVEV (reference sequence). The CDR3 totals 17 residues. Here the CDR3 reads CASSTGTSELIQETQYF. CDR3 nucleotides: TGTGCCAGCAGTACCGGGACATCCGAGCTAATCCAAGAGACCCAGTACTTC.

V and J are TRBV6-4 and TRBJ2-7; D is perhaps TRBD1 (6 bases). This CDR3 comprises 16 residues. Germline V gene data show CDR1 as MRHNA and CDR2 as SNTAGT. Trimming pared 3 bases from V and 6 bases from J, leaving 21 bases between. Here the CDR3 DNA reads TGTGCCAGCAGTGAGACACGGGGCAGGGGACCCTCCGAGCAGTACTTC. Translated, it gives CASSETRGRGPSEQYF.